This TCR beta chain came from a study of identical twins (dated by TCRdb to the mid-2010s). Regarding the study in general: To test whether fetal clonotypes persist, this study deep-sequenced TCR alpha and beta repertoires from monozygotic twins, from unrelated adults of various ages, and from cord blood. To rule out contamination, the twin experiments were replicated at different times with different library preparation protocols.

The library was generated by 5' RACE. TCRdb shows the sequencer as Illumina HiSeq 2000. Template switching added a universal primer binding site, and the final cDNA carried a unique molecular identifier that allowed TCR cDNA molecules to be counted accurately. Specific primers in the conserved constant-segment region were used to synthesize first-strand cDNA for the TCR alpha and beta chains. To control for contamination, every cDNA library was double barcoded, receiving both a SMART-Mk sample barcode and Illumina barcodes. Two successive PCR steps introduced TruSeq adapter sequences along with Illumina sample barcodes. The TCR alpha and beta cDNA libraries were sequenced on the Illumina HiSeq platform using custom primers. The authors' analysis ran thus. MiGEC processed the raw reads to extract unique molecular identifiers, while MiXCR was used to determine the CDR3 positions. For each individual, recombination models were inferred using an EM algorithm with the repgenHMM and IGoR tools. The tcR package in R was used for shared clonotype analysis, with sharing normalized by the product of cloneset sizes. Out-of-frame nonproductive sequences were analyzed to study raw recombination free of thymic and clonal selection effects. Starting from the raw public reads, TCRdb applied fastp trimming at Q25, assembled clones with MiXCR and retained in-frame beta chains. For every CDR3 protein sequence, its rows merge into one entry that carries the most common genes and DNA. V and J calls and clone size were set by TCRdb, not the authors. Across this sample there are roughly 350,000 distinct CDR3 sequences, with 9% to 15% seen only once. The ten top clones hold approximately 7.5% of the sample.

Beyond this particular receptor, the publication reports: The excess sharing between twins in beta out-of-frame sequences was weaker because fewer shared sequences reduced the signal-to-noise ratio. Invariant T cells such as MAIT and iNKT could partly confound zero-insertion analyses, though diverse VJ usage argued against this for most clonotypes. Compared with coincidental sharing between unrelated individuals, an excess of low generation-probability sequences was observed among out-of-frame TCR alpha sequences shared between twins. Recombination models systematically underestimated out-of-frame TCR alpha sharing in monozygotic twins but agreed with sharing between unrelated individuals. Fewer insertions were carried by abundant cord blood beta clonotypes; a weaker similar trend was observed in young adult naive repertoires, while no such trend was observed in memory repertoires. Conclusions relied on cross-sectional statistical analysis, since the same donors could not be followed over many years.

All donors were healthy Caucasians. The twin cohort consisted of three pairs of female monozygotic twins, all aged roughly 18 to 29 years. Positive isolation kits from Invitrogen were used to isolate the CD4+ and CD8+ T cell populations. In regard to this clonotype: Its recognized antigen is unknown. No base quality information exists; no much larger clone differs at one position.

These data are also associated with another study on yellow fever vaccine responses in identical twins. From that second study: The T cell response to vaccination in identical twins was reported by the authors to appear partly convergent and partly personalized. Focusing on identical twins, the study followed the T cell clones that responded to the vaccine, and did so with precision.

The sequence was obtained from a woman between 18 and 29 years old in good health. The sequenced sample consisted of CD8+ T cells sorted from blood.

Here is the DNA: TGTGCCAGCAGTGGGAAGGGGGGTAATTCACCCCTCCACTTT. Translated, this is CASSGKGGNSPLHF. Rearrangement joined TRBV27 to TRBJ1-6, and the D gene may be TRBD1, 6 bases matching. Trimming at the junction amounts to 5 bases on V and 6 bases on J, and the germline ends lie 11 bases apart. The CDR3 runs 14 amino acids, cysteine and phenylalanine included. The read is trimmed to its CDR3 DNA, 42 bases read in frame from base 1. The CDR1 and CDR2 encoded by the germline V gene (reference sequence) are MNHEY and SMNVEV.